What follows describes a single TCR beta chain. Compared with the rest of its sample, this clone is hyperexpanded (1% or more). Its antigen specificity is not known. The input lacks base qualities; no much larger clone sits a single base away. The library was prepared using the immunoSEQ multiplex PCR assay. The TR loci underwent multiplexed PCR amplification, with J gene segments targeted by reverse primers and V gene segments targeted by forward primers. The Illumina HiSeq System was used to sequence the amplified CDR3 regions. Per the source publication's procedure: Closely related reads were merged with a nearest-neighbour algorithm so that PCR and sequencing errors were removed and data were collapsed into unique sequences. Two measures summarised the repertoires: clonality, and T cell density, defined as TR molecules per amount of genomic DNA input. CDR3 amino acid sequences present in at least 80% of unsorted samples were defined as public TRs, and these public TRs were then tested for differential abundance between coeliac and control samples. Differences in clonality and density between disease groups were tested by Kruskal-Wallis tests, followed by Dunn post-tests. What TCRdb holds here is the immuneACCESS table cut down to in-frame rearrangements. Part of the clones is not present; checked against another copy, under half of the missing clones reflect an unresolved V gene, and the others are unexplained. V, J and clone size reflect that table, while D and trimming were determined from the DNA. This sample holds 1,500 to 2,000 clones; 64% were observed only once. The ten largest clones add up to roughly a quarter of the sample.

CDR1 and CDR2, looked up from the germline V gene, are ENHRY and SYGVKD. The CDR3, cysteine through phenylalanine, is 14 amino acids long. The only DNA kept is the CDR3, 42 bases in frame from the first base. Cut back by 4 bases and 7 bases, the V and J ends lie 11 bases apart. This sample was included in a study of coeliac disease (dated by TCRdb to the early 2020s). Turning to the overall study: Coeliac patients were categorised as having newly diagnosed active disease, refractory coeliac disease type I, or disease controlled by a gluten-free diet. High-resolution HLA typing was unavailable, so biased TRBV7-2 usage was queried as a proof of principle. The study applied next-generation sequencing of rearranged TRB and TRG CDR3 regions to small intestinal lymphocyte fractions from coeliac and non-coeliac patients. The aim was to characterise TR repertoires of small intestinal T cells in active, refractory type I and gluten-free-diet-treated coeliac disease. Of the approximately 30 patients in the full study, around 22 had coeliac disease confirmed by serology and 8 were controls with non-small intestinal disorders. TRB sequencing worked for samples from about 28 subjects, and these included roughly 25 paired bulk unsorted intraepithelial and lamina propria cell samples.

The full study reports these points: TRB and TRG repertoires of active coeliac intraepithelial and lamina propria samples showed lower clonality than controls, suggesting recruitment of diverse T cells. TRB repertoires were mostly private, with most amino acid sequences found in only one sample, and V-gene usage showed no significant difference between disease groups. The authors judged the approach to be unsuitable for unbiased detection of gliadin-specific T cells, because gliadin-specific T cells are scarce and rarely shared between patients. The separation of intraepithelial from lamina propria cells did not yield high-purity fractions, so cross-contamination between compartments was possible.

Cells were frozen in aliquots of over 400,000 in DMSO/FBS in liquid nitrogen, and a single aliquot from each fraction was used for sequencing. All 30 or so patients in the study underwent endoscopy and small intestinal biopsy. Intraepithelial cells were released by stirring biopsies for one hour at 37°C in RPMI containing EGTA, MgCl2 and 1% FBS. Genomic DNA was extracted from frozen unsorted cell fractions with the Qiagen DNeasy blood extraction kit. This receptor was identified in a woman between 45 and 65 years old with celiac disease on a gluten-free diet. This sequence uses TRBV10-3 and TRBJ1-6, with the D segment identity uncertain. Sequences were obtained from intraepithelial lymphocytes from the gut. The cell subset or site label corresponds to: intraepithelial cell (IEC) fraction of small intestinal biopsy. The CDR3 loop reads CAISGRVVNSPLHF. In nucleotides, the sequence is TGTGCCATCAGTGGCCGAGTTGTGAATTCACCCCTCCACTTT.